Listed here are 13 T cell receptor beta chains from one sample, sequenced in a study of cytomegalovirus exposure and HLA in healthy donors (dated by TCRdb to the late 2010s). Libraries were prepared through the immunoSEQ multiplex PCR assay. A mixture of 60 forward primers for TCR Vbeta segments and 13 reverse primers for TCR Jbeta segments was used in the multiplex PCR. The immuneACCESS repertoire file appears here via TCRdb, limited to in-frame rearrangements. These files lack a portion of the clones; in checked studies, under half of the deficit traces to unresolved V genes, and the cause of the others is not known. This sample lists over 150,000 clones; 75% to 85% were detected once. The ten largest account for less than 15% of the sample. Sample: PBMCs. Every receptor here comes from a woman aged 50 to 60 in good health and CMV-seronegative.

In nucleotides, the CDR3 is TGTGCCAGCAGTGATTTGGGGGGGGGACCCCGAAGGACGGGAGCCACCTACGAGCAGTACTTC. It yields the protein CASSDLGGGPRRTGATYEQYF. The V and J genes are TRBV2 and TRBJ2-7; 7 bases map to TRBD2. CDR3 length: 21 residues. The V segment lost 3 bases and the J segment 2 bases; nucleotides outside the gene matches: 25. Germline V CDR1 and CDR2: SNHLY, FYNNEI.

This chain uses TRBV2 with TRBJ2-7; D might be TRBD1 (6 bases). Trimming shortened V by 5 bases and J by 2 bases, and 19 bases separated the two germline ends. Germline assignment: CDR1 SNHLY and CDR2 FYNNEI. The CDR3 covers 16 residues. The DNA of the CDR3 is TGTGCCAGCAGTACCAGCCGGGACACCTCTACCTACGAGCAGTACTTC. Translating gives CASSTSRDTSTYEQYF. Together with reference TRBV2 and TRBJ2-7, the CDR3 gives the full variable domain: EPEVTQTPSHQVTQMGQEVILRCVPISNHLYFYWYRQILGQKVEFLVSFYNNEISEKSEIFDDQFSVERPDGSNFTLKIRSTKLEDSAMYFCASSTSRDTSTYEQYFGPGTRLTVT.

V gene TRBV2 combines with J gene TRBJ2-1; 13 nucleotides match TRBD2. Germline CDR1 and CDR2: SNHLY and FYNNEI. The CDR3 sequence is 15 residues long. Trimming at V came to 6 bases and at J to 12 bases, leaving 11 bases not matched to a gene. This chain's CDR3 is CASSPGLAGPLGQFF. The DNA of the CDR3 is TGTGCCAGCAGCCCGGGACTAGCGGGGCCTCTTGGGCAGTTCTTC.

To note about this clone: The sample contains more than one DNA sequence encoding this CDR3. V is TRBV7-2 and J is TRBJ1-2; 8 bases agree with TRBD1. V was pared by 5 bases and J by 4 bases, with 9 bases of the junction left unmatched. Germline V CDR1 and CDR2: SGHTA, FQGNSA. The CDR3 spans 15 residues. In DNA, the CDR3 is TGTGCCAGCAGCCTAGTGGGACAGGAAGTCTATGGCTACACCTTC. As protein: CASSLVGQEVYGYTF.

V gene TRBV7-2 combines with J gene TRBJ2-3, with D perhaps matching TRBD1 (7 bases). Deletions cut 0 bases from V and 5 bases from J, with 21 bases between. Germline CDR1 and CDR2: SGHTA and FQGNSA. The CDR3 is made up of 18 amino acids. The CDR3 coding sequence is TGTGCCAGCAGCTTAGCACTGTACGGAGGGGGCAGAGGAGATACGCAGTATTTT. Its protein is CASSLALYGGGRGDTQYF. Together with reference TRBV7-2 and TRBJ2-3, the CDR3 gives the full variable domain: GAGVSQSPSNKVTEKGKDVELRCDPISGHTALYWYRQSLGQGLEFLIYFQGNSAPDKSGLPSDRFSAERTGGSVSTLTIQRTQQEDSAVYLCASSLALYGGGRGDTQYFGPGTRLTVL.

V and J are TRBV5-4 and TRBJ1-1, with D possibly being TRBD1 (5 bases). Trimming stripped 1 base from V and 3 bases from J, with 10 bases between. CDR1 is SGHNT, CDR2 YYREEE, per germline (reference sequence). The CDR3 extends over 14 amino acids. This chain's CDR3 is CASSLTEGDTEAFF. DNA of the CDR3: TGTGCCAGCAGCTTGACAGAAGGGGACACTGAAGCTTTCTTT.

The V call is TRBV7-2, the J call TRBJ2-5, with D possibly being TRBD2 (5 bases). From germline, CDR1 is SGHTA and CDR2 FQGNSA. V dropped 1 base and J dropped 1 base, with 7 bases sitting between them. This CDR3 is 14 amino acids long. Here the CDR3 reads CASSLGRAQETQYF. Here the CDR3 DNA reads TGTGCCAGCAGCTTAGGGCGGGCCCAAGAGACCCAGTACTTC.

This chain connects TRBV6-5 to TRBJ1-3; D not resolved. V was clipped by 7 bases and J by 4 bases, with 5 bases between them. CDR1 MNHEY and CDR2 SVGAGI come from the germline V gene. The CDR3 contains 11 residues. CDR3 nucleotides: TGTGCCAGCATCCTCGGAAACACCATATATTTT. It specifies CASILGNTIYF.

This rearrangement joins TRBV28 to TRBJ2-7, with D unresolved. This CDR3 comprises 13 residues. V was clipped by 5 bases and J by 6 bases, with 14 bases between them. The germline V gene encodes CDR1 MDHEN and CDR2 SYDVKM. This CDR3 reads CASSLTTSGEQYF. CDR3 sequence (DNA): TGTGCCAGCAGTCTTACTACTTCGGGCGAGCAGTACTTC. The entire variable domain, with the rest obtained from reference TRBV28 and TRBJ2-7, is as follows: DVKVTQSSRYLVKRTGEKVFLECVQDMDHENMFWYRQDPGLGLRLIYFSYDVKMKEKGDIPEGYSVSREKKERFSLILESASTNQTSMYLCASSLTTSGEQYFGPGTRLTVT.

V usage is TRBV15 and J usage is TRBJ2-6; no clear D. There are 16 residues in the CDR3. CDR1 LNHNV and CDR2 YYDKDF come from the germline V gene (reference sequence). V was trimmed by 1 base and J by 0 bases, leaving 7 bases between them. CDR3 loop: CATSRGSSSGANVLTF. The CDR3, as DNA: TGTGCCACCAGCAGAGGGTCGAGCTCTGGGGCCAACGTCCTGACTTTC. The full variable domain, with the rest looked up from reference TRBV15 and TRBJ2-6, is DAMVIQNPRYQVTQFGKPVTLSCSQTLNHNVMYWYQQKSSQAPKLLFHYYDKDFNNEADTPDNFQSRRPNTSFCFLDIRSPGLGDTAMYLCATSRGSSSGANVLTFGAGSRLTVL.

The V call is TRBV9, the J call TRBJ2-2, with 10 bases that match TRBD2. Germline-derived CDR1 and CDR2 are SGDLS and YYNGEE. The CDR3 runs to 16 residues. With 1 base clipped from V and 4 bases from J, the junction kept 4 bases outside the gene matches. The CDR3 is CASSVSPSGGTGELFF. The DNA for the CDR3 is TGTGCCAGCAGCGTATCCCCTAGCGGGGGCACCGGGGAGCTGTTTTTT.

The rearrangement joins TRBV19 to TRBJ1-6; 9 bases match TRBD1. The CDR3 contains 14 residues. J lost 8 bases, V lost 5 bases, and 4 bases had no gene match. CDR1 and CDR2 (germline): LNHDA, SQIVND (reference sequence). The CDR3 DNA is TGTGCCAGTAGTCCGGGGACAGGGCATTCACCCCTCCACTTT. Encoded protein: CASSPGTGHSPLHF.

The rearrangement uses TRBV29-1 and TRBJ2-7; weak D call: TRBD1 (6 bases). Trimming removed 5 bases from V and 0 bases from J, with 11 bases in between. The germline V gene encodes CDR1 SQVTM and CDR2 ANQGSEA. The CDR3 sequence is 13 residues long. The CDR3 region is CSVKTGNSYEQYF. CDR3 nucleotide sequence: TGCAGCGTTAAAACAGGGAACTCCTACGAGCAGTACTTC.